This T cell receptor (beta chain) is drawn from a study of radiotherapy plus CTLA-4 blockade in lung cancer. Study results and limitations: In blood, tumor-derived TCR clones expanded after radiotherapy plus ipilimumab.

Note on this clone: Its antigen is currently unknown.

The method was immunoSEQ multiplex PCR; TCRdb's version includes in-frame clones alone and lacks a portion of them. The sample carries 75,000 to 100,000 clones, 88% recorded once. The V end lost 5 bases, the J end lost 4 bases, and 8 bases lay between the germline ends. Per germline, CDR1 SQVTM and CDR2 ANQGSEA. CDR3 length: 11 residues. The chain employs TRBV29-1 and TRBJ1-2; unclear D gene. The input for sequencing was peripheral blood, taken from a patient treated with radiotherapy plus ipilimumab. This receptor was obtained from a human donor with non-small cell lung cancer that progressed on radiotherapy plus ipilimumab. CDR3: CSVRLGYGYTF. The CDR3 coding sequence is TGCAGCGTTAGGTTGGGCTATGGCTACACCTTC.